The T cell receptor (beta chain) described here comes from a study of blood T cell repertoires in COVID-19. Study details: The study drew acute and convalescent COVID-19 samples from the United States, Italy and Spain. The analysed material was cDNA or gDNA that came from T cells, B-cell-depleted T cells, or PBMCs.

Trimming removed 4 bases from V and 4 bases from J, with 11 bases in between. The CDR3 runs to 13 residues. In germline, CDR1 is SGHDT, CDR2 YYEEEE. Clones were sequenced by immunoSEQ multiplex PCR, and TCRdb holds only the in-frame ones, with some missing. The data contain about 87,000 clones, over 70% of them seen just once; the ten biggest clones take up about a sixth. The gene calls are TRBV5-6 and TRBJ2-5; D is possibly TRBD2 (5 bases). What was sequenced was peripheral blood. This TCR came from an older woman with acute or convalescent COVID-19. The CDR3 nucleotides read TGTGCCAGCAGCCGGGATATCCCAGAGACCCAGTACTTC. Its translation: CASSRDIPETQYF. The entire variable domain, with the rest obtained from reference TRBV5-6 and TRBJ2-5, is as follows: DAGVTQSPTHLIKTRGQQVTLRCSPKSGHDTVSWYQQALGQGPQFIFQYYEEEERQRGNFPDRFSGHQFPNYSSELNVNALLLGDSALYLCASSRDIPETQYFGPGTRLLVL.